These 24 T cell receptor beta chains were all obtained from the same sample, sequenced in a study of T cells in women clearing cervical HPV infection. The table came from immunoSEQ multiplex PCR; TCRdb's copy has only in-frame clones and leaves some out. This repertoire comprises about 48,000 clones; its ten largest clones make up about 1.5%. Sample: blood buffy coat. Receptors were obtained from a woman between 18 and 75 years old with a cervical HPV16 infection that either progressed to CIN3+ or cleared (not recorded which).

As concerns this clone: The read finishes 3 residues shy of the CDR3 end, and the germline J gene is used to complete it. The chain links TRBV7-2 to TRBJ1-6; D possibly corresponds to TRBD1 (6 bases). The CDR3 sequence is 15 residues long. Germline V lookup: CDR1 SGHTA, CDR2 FQGNSA. V lost 1 base, J lost 7 bases, and 11 bases lay in between. The CDR3 here is CASSLGQDDNSPLHF. The sequenced CDR3 bases are TGTGCCAGCAGCTTAGGACAGGATGACAATTCACCC.

Notes on this clone: The CDR3 extends 3 residues past the end of the read, so its final part is completed from the germline J gene. This chain links TRBV7-2 with TRBJ1-2; 7 bases map to TRBD1. In germline, CDR1 is SGHTA, CDR2 FQGNSA. The length of the CDR3 is 13 residues. CDR3 residues: CASSPGRGQGYTF. The CDR3 bases that were read are TGTGCCAGCAGCCCCGGTAGGGGGCAAGGC.

Concerning this clone: The read stops 3 residues short of the end of the CDR3; the missing end is completed from the germline J gene. The chain combines TRBV28 with TRBJ2-7, with TRBD2 matching over 7 bases. V gave up 7 bases and J gave up 5 bases; unmatched junction bases: 11. The V gene's germline CDR1 is MDHEN and CDR2 SYDVKM. The CDR3 is 14 amino acids. CDR3 protein: CASKYRRESHEQYF. The CDR3 bases that were read are TGTGCCAGCAAGTATCGGCGGGAGTCCCACGAG.

For this clone: The read terminates 3 residues ahead of where the CDR3 ends, so the germline J gene completes it. V is TRBV10-3 and J is TRBJ1-1; D is possibly TRBD1 (5 bases). Germline V gives CDR1 ENHRY, CDR2 SYGVKD. The CDR3 covers 13 residues. V was pared by 0 bases and J by 5 bases, with 7 bases between. The sequenced CDR3 bases are TGTGCCATCAGTGAGTCGGGGGGTACTGAA. It specifies CAISESGGTE. The entire CDR3 is CAISESGGTEAFF.

About this clone: The read ends 3 residues early relative to the CDR3; the germline J gene fills the gap. This sequence joins TRBV7-2 and TRBJ2-1; D not certain. The CDR3 totals 14 residues. Per the germline V gene, CDR1 is SGHTA and CDR2 is FQGNSA. Trimming stripped 1 base from V and 5 bases from J, with 9 bases between. The CDR3 sequence is CASSLEQTNNEQFF. The covered CDR3 bases are TGTGCCAGCAGCTTAGAACAGACAAACAATGAG.

Comments on this clone: The sequenced fragment ends 3 residues before the CDR3 boundary, so the rest is inferred from the germline J gene. V and J are TRBV7-8 and TRBJ2-3, with D perhaps matching TRBD2 (6 bases). The germline V gene has CDR1 SGHVS and CDR2 FQNEAQ. The V gene lost 3 bases and the J gene lost 6 bases, with 19 bases spanning the gap. The CDR3 contains 16 residues. CDR3 DNA, as far as it was read: TGTGCCAGCAGCTTTGCCGGGACTTCTCTTTCGGATACG. It codes for CASSFAGTSLSDT. The full CDR3 is CASSFAGTSLSDTQYF. The full variable domain, with the rest looked up from reference TRBV7-8 and TRBJ2-3, is GAGVSQSPRYKVAKRGQDVALRCDPISGHVSLFWYQQALGQGPEFLTYFQNEAQLDKSGLPSDRFFAERPEGSVSTLKIQRTQQEDSAVYLCASSFAGTSLSDTQYFGPGTRLTVL.

Concerning this clone itself: The read terminates 3 residues before the CDR3 end, so the remaining end is supplied by the germline J gene. The chain combines TRBV4-1 with TRBJ2-6; D call uncertain. Trimming left V 1 base short and J 0 bases short, with 7 bases between. The CDR3 covers 16 residues. Germline CDR1 is MGHRA and CDR2 is YSYEKL. The sequenced CDR3 bases are TGCGCCAGCAGCCAAGGACATGGCTCTGGGGCCAACGTC. Translation gives CASSQGHGSGANV. The full CDR3 protein reads CASSQGHGSGANVLTF.

A word on this clone: The CDR3 end lies 3 residues beyond the end of the read and is filled in from the germline J gene. The chain links TRBV27 to TRBJ2-7, with 7 bases fitting TRBD1. CDR1 and CDR2 from the germline V gene are MNHEY and SMNVEV (reference sequence). The trim removed 8 bases at V and 6 bases at J, leaving 7 bases unmatched. This CDR3 spans 12 amino acids. CDR3 DNA, as far as it was read: TGTGCCAGCGGAGAGGGGGCGGGCGAG. The encoded protein is CASGEGAGE. The whole CDR3 reads CASGEGAGEQYF.

As concerns this clone: Read data end 3 residues before the CDR3 end; the end is taken from the germline J gene. This chain uses TRBV19 with TRBJ2-5, with D possibly being TRBD2 (6 bases). V dropped 6 bases and J dropped 2 bases, with 13 bases sitting between them. Looked up from germline, CDR1 is LNHDA and CDR2 is SQIVND (reference sequence). The CDR3 extends over 14 amino acids. The CDR3 bases that were read are TGTGCCAGTAGCCACGGGCGGGATCAAGAGACC. This codes for CASSHGRDQET. The full CDR3 reads CASSHGRDQETQYF.

Concerning this clone itself: The DNA ends 3 residues before the CDR3 does, and the rest of the CDR3 is filled in from the germline J gene. The chain couples TRBV12-3 or TRBV12-4 to TRBJ2-5; 11 nucleotides match TRBD1. The length of the CDR3 is 16 residues. Losses at the gene ends were 4 bases for V and 4 bases for J; bases not matched to a gene: 8. The CDR3: CASSSRSGTGGETQYF. CDR3 DNA, as far as it was read: TGTGCCAGCAGTTCCCGTTCCGGGACAGGGGGAGAGACC.

As to this clone: The read ends 3 residues before the CDR3 terminus; that terminus is restored from the germline J gene. This chain connects TRBV5-1 to TRBJ1-1; D is perhaps TRBD1 (5 bases). The CDR3 loop spans 14 amino acids. Germline V CDR1 and CDR2: SGHRS, YFSETQ. Trimming cost V 4 bases and J 1 base, with 11 bases left between them. CDR3 DNA (partial): TGCGCCAGCAGCGAGGGGTCACGGAACACTGAA. It yields the protein CASSEGSRNTE. The full CDR3 sequence reads CASSEGSRNTEAFF.

To note about this clone: The read finishes 3 residues shy of the CDR3 end, and the germline J gene is used to complete it. The chain links TRBV20-1 to TRBJ1-5; 9 bases agree with TRBD1. This CDR3 has 18 amino acids. Looked up from germline, CDR1 is DFQATT and CDR2 is SNEGSKA (reference sequence). Trimming took 1 base from V and 0 from J; bases not matched to a gene: 10. The covered CDR3 bases are TGCAGTGCTAGAGGGTGGGGGACAGGGAGGGATAGCAATCAGCCC. Protein product: CSARGWGTGRDSNQP. The entire CDR3 sequence reads CSARGWGTGRDSNQPQHF.

As to this clone: From the germline J gene comes the end of the CDR3, since the read stops 3 residues before it. The rearrangement uses TRBV18 and TRBJ2-7; a possible D gene is TRBD1 (6 bases). The V gene lost 4 bases and the J gene lost 0 bases, with 16 bases spanning the gap. Germline V lookup: CDR1 KGHSH, CDR2 LQKENI. CDR3 length: 16 amino acids. The CDR3 loop is CASSLRNRVNSYEQYF. The CDR3 DNA, read in part, is TGTGCCAGCTCACTCCGCAACAGGGTTAACTCCTACGAG.

Details on this clone: Read sequence stops 3 residues before the CDR3 end, and the germline J gene provides the missing end. Other DNA sequences in this sample translate to the same CDR3. The V gene is TRBV18, the J gene TRBJ2-5; 8 bases line up with TRBD2. The CDR3 has 14 amino acids. With V trimmed by 4 bases and J by 5 bases, 6 bases remained unmatched. The germline CDR1 and CDR2 sequences are KGHSH and LQKENI. The covered CDR3 bases are TGTGCCAGCTCACTAGGACTAGCAGGCGAGACC. Translation: CASSLGLAGET. The full CDR3 protein is CASSLGLAGETQYF.

Comments on this clone: The read falls 3 residues short of the CDR3 end, and the missing part is taken from the germline J gene. The rearrangement links TRBV5-6 to TRBJ2-2, with D possibly TRBD1 on 5 matching bases. V dropped 1 base and J dropped 6 bases, with 7 bases sitting between them. Germline-derived CDR1 and CDR2 are SGHDT and YYEEEE. The CDR3 sequence is 13 residues long. The chain's CDR3 is CASSLSGPGELFF. The covered CDR3 bases are TGTGCCAGCAGCTTGTCAGGGCCCGGGGAG.

A word on this clone: The CDR3 end lies 3 residues beyond the end of the read and is filled in from the germline J gene. This chain links TRBV12-3 or TRBV12-4 with TRBJ2-1; TRBD2 matches 10 bases. V gave up 8 bases and J gave up 6 bases; unmatched junction bases: 4. CDR3 length: 13 residues. CDR3 bases read: TGTGCCAGCGTACTAGCGGGAATCAATGAG. The encoded protein is CASVLAGINE. From start to end, the CDR3 is CASVLAGINEQFF.

On this clone: The CDR3 end falls 3 residues outside the read, so it is completed with the germline J gene. V and J are TRBV19 and TRBJ2-5; D gene unclear. Trimming took 1 base from V and 4 from J, leaving 10 bases between them. Germline V gene lookup returns CDR1 LNHDA and CDR2 SQIVND (reference sequence). The CDR3 covers 14 residues. The CDR3 is CASSIGSQRETQYF. CDR3 DNA (partial): TGTGCCAGTAGTATAGGAAGTCAGAGAGAGACC.

Concerning this clone: Coverage ceases 3 residues before the CDR3 finishes, and the germline J gene fills in the end. J is TRBJ1-5 and V is TRBV19; 11 bases agree with TRBD1. Trimming took 8 bases from V and 0 from J; bases not matched to a gene: 3. The CDR3 covers 15 residues. Germline-derived CDR1 and CDR2 are LNHDA and SQIVND (reference sequence). CDR3 in amino acids: CASGDRGISNQPQHF. The part of the CDR3 DNA that was read is TGTGCCAGTGGGGACAGGGGGATTAGCAATCAGCCC.

CDR3 DNA (partial): TGCAGTCGGACAAGGGGCATACAAGAGACC. It translates to CSRTRGIQET. The complete CDR3 protein is CSRTRGIQETQYF. The genes are TRBV20-1 and TRBJ2-5, with a weak D call TRBD1 (5 bases). Coverage ceases 3 residues before the CDR3 finishes, and the germline J gene fills in the end. Germline V gives CDR1 DFQATT, CDR2 SNEGSKA (reference sequence). The V and J ends lost 8 bases and 2 bases respectively, with 15 bases between them. This CDR3 spans 13 amino acids.

Points on this clone: The read finishes 3 residues shy of the CDR3 end, and the germline J gene is used to complete it. The J gene is TRBJ2-7, the V gene TRBV19; TRBD2 matches at 11 bases. Germline V gene data show CDR1 as LNHDA and CDR2 as SQIVND (reference sequence). The CDR3 contains 14 residues. After removal of 5 bases from V and 3 bases from J, the junction contained 3 bases not matched to a gene. CDR3 loop: CASSLTSGDYEQYF. The CDR3 bases that were read are TGTGCCAGTAGTTTGACTAGCGGGGACTACGAG.

Regarding this clone: The read ends 3 residues early relative to the CDR3; the germline J gene fills the gap. This chain joins TRBV2 and TRBJ2-7; D is possibly TRBD1 (6 bases). Trimming took off 8 bases at V and 1 base at J, with 15 bases between the two ends. The germline gives CDR1 SNHLY, CDR2 FYNNEI. This CDR3 is built from 14 residues. The CDR3 is CASRRDIRSYEQYF. The sequenced part of the CDR3 DNA is TGTGCCAGCCGCCGGGACATTAGGTCCTACGAG. Based on the CDR3 plus reference TRBV2 and TRBJ2-7, the full variable domain is EPEVTQTPSHQVTQMGQEVILRCVPISNHLYFYWYRQILGQKVEFLVSFYNNEISEKSEIFDDQFSVERPDGSNFTLKIRSTKLEDSAMYFCASRRDIRSYEQYFGPGTRLTVT.

Details on this clone: The sequenced fragment ends 3 residues before the CDR3 boundary, so the rest is inferred from the germline J gene. This chain connects TRBV10-3 to TRBJ2-1; TRBD2 agrees at 7 bases. Losses at the gene ends were 6 bases for V and 8 bases for J; bases not matched to a gene: 7. CDR3 length: 13 residues. Germline values: CDR1 ENHRY, CDR2 SYGVKD. CDR3 DNA, as far as it was read: TGTGCCATCAGGGGGGGGACCTCGGATGAG. Residues: CAIRGGTSDE. The full CDR3 protein is CAIRGGTSDEQFF.

As regards this clone: Sequencing ends 3 residues short of the CDR3 end; the germline J gene provides the rest. The rearrangement links TRBV5-1 to TRBJ2-5; 9 positions match TRBD1. The CDR3 is 16 residues long. Per germline, CDR1 SGHRS and CDR2 YFSETQ. V was clipped by 0 bases and J by 2 bases; unmatched bases: 5. The CDR3 sequence is CASSLGVGTGQETQYF. The sequenced CDR3 bases are TGCGCCAGCAGCTTGGGGGTGGGGACAGGGCAAGAGACC. The variable domain in full, completed from reference TRBV5-1 and TRBJ2-5, reads KAGVTQTPRYLIKTRGQQVTLSCSPISGHRSVSWYQQTPGQGLQFLFEYFSETQRNKGNFPGRFSGRQFSNSRSEMNVSTLELGDSALYLCASSLGVGTGQETQYFGPGTRLLVL.

Concerning this clone itself: The read ends 3 residues early relative to the CDR3; the germline J gene fills the gap. The rearrangement joins TRBV11-3 to TRBJ2-3, with unresolved D. CDR3 length: 14 amino acids. Germline V gene data show CDR1 as SGHNT and CDR2 as YENEEA. V lost 4 bases and J lost 2, with 10 bases in between. The sequenced part of the CDR3 DNA is TGTGCCAGCAGCTCGGTACCATCCACAGATACG. It is translated as CASSSVPSTDT. In full, the CDR3 is CASSSVPSTDTQYF.